These 4 T cell receptor beta chains were sequenced from one sample in a study of T-cell memory formation after mild COVID-19 (dated by TCRdb to the early 2020s). The library was built by means of 5' RACE. The instrument given in TCRdb is Illumina NovaSeq 6000. The public reads were run again by TCRdb, first through fastp at Q25 and then through MiXCR, and only productive beta chains were kept. Rows are unified per CDR3 protein, each entry keeping the most common DNA and genes. The sample table records tens of thousands of distinct CDR3 sequences; approximately 6.5% of these occur just once. The ten largest clones take up around 0.81% of the sample. Specimen: PBMCs or a T cell subset sorted from them (not recorded which). The receptors derive from an adult who had mild COVID-19 (a few samples of this study predate the infection). The sample titles of this study are shuffled in the database, so cell type and time point are left out.

This clonotype was counted between two and nine times. The chain recombines TRBV7-6 with TRBJ2-1; TRBD1 matches 10 bases. The trim removed 6 bases at V and 9 bases at J, leaving 8 bases unmatched. Germline V CDR1 and CDR2: SGHVS, FNYEAQ. The CDR3 is 14 residues long. This CDR3 reads CASRTGTGEGEQFF. The DNA for the CDR3 is TGTGCCAGCAGAACCGGGACAGGGGAGGGTGAGCAGTTCTTC.

The sample holds a few counts of this clonotype. This chain uses TRBV9 with TRBJ1-1, with TRBD1 identical over 7 bases. Germline V gives CDR1 SGDLS, CDR2 YYNGEE. V gave up 0 bases and J gave up 4 bases; unmatched junction bases: 3. The CDR3 is made up of 14 amino acids. The CDR3 region is CASSVAQGGTEAFF. The DNA of the CDR3 is TGTGCCAGCAGCGTAGCCCAGGGGGGCACTGAAGCTTTCTTT.

This clonotype was observed at least ten times. The chain combines TRBV5-1 with TRBJ2-3, with unresolved D. V was shortened by 5 bases and J by 4 bases, with 8 bases between the two germline ends. CDR3 length equals 12 residues. CDR1 and CDR2 (germline): SGHRS, YFSETQ. This chain's CDR3 is CASRVGADTQYF. CDR3 nucleotides: TGCGCCAGCAGGGTTGGCGCAGATACGCAGTATTTT.

This clonotype appeared a few times. The chain is built from TRBV6-5 and TRBJ2-1; the D is unclear. The germline CDR1 and CDR2 sequences are MNHEY and SVGAGI. This CDR3 is built from 12 residues. The V end was cut by 0 bases, the J end by 8 bases, with 5 bases between. CDR3 in DNA: TGTGCCAGCAGTTACTCGATATATGAGCAGTTCTTC. Amino acid sequence: CASSYSIYEQFF.